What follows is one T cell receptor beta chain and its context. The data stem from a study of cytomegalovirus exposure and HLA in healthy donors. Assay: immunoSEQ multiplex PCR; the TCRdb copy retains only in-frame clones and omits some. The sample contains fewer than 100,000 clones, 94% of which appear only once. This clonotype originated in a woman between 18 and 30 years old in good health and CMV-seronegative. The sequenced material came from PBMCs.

The CDR3 sequence is CASSSQGYEQYF. The CDR3 nucleotides are TGTGCCAGCAGTTCACAGGGTTACGAGCAGTACTTC. The chain joins TRBV6-6 to TRBJ2-7, with D possibly TRBD1 on 6 matching bases. Trimming shortened V by 4 bases and J by 4 bases, and 8 bases separated the two germline ends. Germline V gives CDR1 MNHNY, CDR2 SVGAGI (reference sequence). This CDR3 has 12 residues.